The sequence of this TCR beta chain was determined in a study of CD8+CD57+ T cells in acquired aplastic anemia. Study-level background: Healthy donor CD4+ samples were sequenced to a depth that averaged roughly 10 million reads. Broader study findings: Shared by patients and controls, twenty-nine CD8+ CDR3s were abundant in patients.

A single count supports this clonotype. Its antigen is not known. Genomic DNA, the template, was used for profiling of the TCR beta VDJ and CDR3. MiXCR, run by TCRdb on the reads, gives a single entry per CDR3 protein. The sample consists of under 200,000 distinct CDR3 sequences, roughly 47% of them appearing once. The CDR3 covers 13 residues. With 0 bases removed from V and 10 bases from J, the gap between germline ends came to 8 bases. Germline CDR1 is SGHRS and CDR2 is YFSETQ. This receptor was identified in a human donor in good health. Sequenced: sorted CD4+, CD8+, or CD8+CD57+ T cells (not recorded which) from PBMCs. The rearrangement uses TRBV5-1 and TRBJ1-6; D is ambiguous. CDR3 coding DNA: TGCGCCAGCAGCTTGGAAATCCAATCACCCCTCCACTTT. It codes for CASSLEIQSPLHF.